What follows are 15 T cell receptor beta chains derived from one specimen sequenced in a study of blood T cell repertoires in COVID-19. Sequencing was performed with immunoSEQ multiplex PCR; in TCRdb, only in-frame clones are kept and a portion is missing. The sample has 150,000 to 200,000 clones; around 80% are singletons. Source material: PBMCs or T cells enriched from blood (not recorded which). These receptors were obtained from a woman in her fifties or sixties with acute COVID-19.

The chain recombines TRBV6-1 with TRBJ2-7; D is perhaps TRBD1 (5 bases). The CDR3 totals 15 residues. CDR1 is MNHNS and CDR2 is SASEGT in the germline V gene. The CDR3 bases are TGTGCCGGCAGGGAAGTGGCAGGGTCCCTGGGTGAGCAGTACGTC. Amino acids: CAGREVAGSLGEQYV.

This clone was found a few times. This CDR3 is missing its conserved last phenylalanine or tryptophan, likely due to a read error. Because the CDR3's place on the DNA is in doubt, the DNA is left out and the CDR3 is given as listed by TCRdb. The chain carries TRBV2 and TRBJ1-1; TRBD1, as called in the table, went unchecked against the DNA. CDR1 and CDR2 from the germline V gene are SNHLY and FYNNEI. Ends included, the CDR3 has 13 residues. The CDR3 protein is CASSELRSTGGIL.

V and J are TRBV4-3 and TRBJ1-6; D call uncertain. The CDR3 length is 15 residues. V was trimmed by 0 bases and J by 5 bases, leaving 8 bases between them. The germline gives CDR1 LGHNA, CDR2 YSLEER. The CDR3 reads CASSQESLNNSPLHF. CDR3 in DNA: TGCGCCAGCAGCCAAGAAAGCCTGAATAATTCACCCCTCCACTTT.

The V and J genes are TRBV28 and TRBJ1-3, with a tentative D call TRBD1 (5 bases). V dropped 1 base and J dropped 3 bases, with 16 bases sitting between them. This CDR3 has 17 residues. In germline, CDR1 is MDHEN, CDR2 SYDVKM. The CDR3 loop is CASSLSWQGPFGNTIYF. In nucleotides, the CDR3 is TGTGCCAGCAGTTTATCCTGGCAGGGCCCCTTTGGAAACACCATATATTTT.

The chain employs TRBV19 and TRBJ1-5; no firm D call. Trimming left V 6 bases short and J 2 bases short, with 14 bases between. The CDR3 extends over 15 amino acids. In germline, CDR1 is LNHDA, CDR2 SQIVND (reference sequence). CDR3 region: CASRMVSRGNQPQHF. For the CDR3, the DNA is TGTGCCAGTAGGATGGTGTCGAGGGGCAATCAGCCCCAGCATTTT.

This chain links TRBV5-6 with TRBJ1-2; D is unclear. V shed 3 bases and J shed 0 bases, with 9 bases lying between them. CDR3 length: 14 amino acids. Per the germline V gene, CDR1 is SGHDT and CDR2 is YYEEEE. This CDR3 is CASSWAQANYGYTF. The CDR3 nucleotides read TGTGCCAGCAGCTGGGCCCAAGCTAACTATGGCTACACCTTC.

The gene calls are TRBV6-1 and TRBJ1-2; 10 bases are shared with TRBD1. Trimming cost V 1 base and J 5 bases; bases outside gene matches: 4. Germline lookup yields CDR1 MNHNS and CDR2 SASEGT. The length of the CDR3 is 15 residues. CDR3: CASSEEDRGRYGYTF. CDR3 in DNA: TGTGCCAGCAGTGAAGAAGACAGGGGGCGTTATGGCTACACCTTC.

The J gene is TRBJ1-2, the V gene TRBV28; D call uncertain. This CDR3 is built from 14 residues. Per germline, CDR1 MDHEN and CDR2 SYDVKM. V was pared by 5 bases and J by 2 bases, with 12 bases between. As DNA, the CDR3 is TGTGCCAGCAGTACGGGGTTGAGGAACTATGGCTACACCTTC. This encodes CASSTGLRNYGYTF.

This clone was detected many times. The CDR3 loop is CASSQDIDRGVYNEQFF. The CDR3 nucleotides are TGCGCCAGCAGCCAAGATATTGACAGGGGGGTTTACAATGAGCAGTTCTTC. The chain has TRBV4-3 and TRBJ2-1; 9 positions agree with TRBD1. The V gene's germline CDR1 is LGHNA and CDR2 YSLEER. This CDR3 is built from 17 residues. The junction had 7 bases not matched to a gene; V was cut back by 0 bases and J by 4 bases.

J is TRBJ1-2 and V is TRBV12-3 or TRBV12-4; tentative D call: TRBD1 (6 bases). The length of the CDR3 is 13 residues. V was pared by 7 bases and J by 6 bases, with 15 bases between. CDR3 loop: CASTAGQGNGYTF. CDR3 in DNA: TGTGCCAGCACCGCGGGTCAGGGGAATGGCTACACCTTC.

V gene TRBV30 combines with J gene TRBJ2-3; 7 bases fit TRBD2. The CDR3 sequence is 18 residues long. The V and J ends lost 8 bases and 0 bases, in that order; junction bases with no gene match: 20. Germline CDR1 GTSNPN, CDR2 SVGIG (reference sequence). This chain's CDR3 is CALVRGGGGSRSTDTQYF. The CDR3 nucleotides are TGTGCCCTCGTACGGGGTGGCGGGGGATCACGTAGCACAGATACGCAGTATTTT.

V and J are TRBV4-2 and TRBJ2-2, with 10 nucleotides matching TRBD1. The ends lost 4 bases at V and 4 bases at J; junction bases unmatched: 6. Germline V lookup: CDR1 LGHNA, CDR2 YNFKEQ. The length of the CDR3 is 16 residues. Here the CDR3 reads CASSPGQGEATGELFF. The CDR3 region has the DNA TGTGCCAGCAGCCCCGGACAGGGGGAAGCCACCGGGGAGCTGTTTTTT.

The J gene is TRBJ1-4, the V gene TRBV2, with TRBD1 identical over 11 bases. CDR1 SNHLY and CDR2 FYNNEI come from the germline V gene. With 10 bases clipped from V and 14 bases from J, the junction kept 18 bases outside the gene matches. The length of the CDR3 is 15 residues. The CDR3: CATWTGGVEPQDLFF. The CDR3 DNA reads TGTGCCACCTGGACAGGGGGCGTCGAGCCCCAAGACCTGTTTTTT.

This clone turned up a few times. This chain connects TRBV7-2 to TRBJ1-1; 11 nucleotides match TRBD1. From germline, CDR1 is SGHTA and CDR2 FQGNSA. This CDR3 comprises 16 residues. The V segment lost 5 bases and the J segment 1 base; nucleotides outside the gene matches: 6. Here the CDR3 DNA reads TGTGCCAGCAGCACAGGACAGGGGGCGGGGAACACTGAAGCTTTCTTT. Amino acids: CASSTGQGAGNTEAFF. Filled out from reference TRBV7-2 and TRBJ1-1, the complete variable domain reads GAGVSQSPSNKVTEKGKDVELRCDPISGHTALYWYRQSLGQGLEFLIYFQGNSAPDKSGLPSDRFSAERTGGSVSTLTIQRTQQEDSAVYLCASSTGQGAGNTEAFFGQGTRLTVV.

This chain connects TRBV6-2 or TRBV6-3 to TRBJ1-1, with a possible D match to TRBD1 (6 bases). Germline values: CDR1 MNHEY, CDR2 SVGEGT. With 0 bases removed from V and 3 bases from J, the gap between germline ends came to 20 bases. The length of the CDR3 is 18 residues. CDR3 sequence: CASSYSRVGGLSDTEAFF. CDR3 nucleotides: TGTGCCAGCAGTTACTCGAGGGTCGGGGGGCTTTCGGACACTGAAGCTTTCTTT.